This TCR beta chain was documented in a study of blood T cell repertoires in COVID-19. At the level of the study: Acute and convalescent COVID-19 samples came from the United States, Italy and Spain. T cells, B-cell-depleted T cells, or PBMCs provided the cDNA or gDNA that served as material.

This CDR3 has 15 amino acids. In germline, CDR1 is GTSNPN, CDR2 SVGIG (reference sequence). V was trimmed by 3 bases and J by 0 bases, leaving 9 bases between them. In the authors' workflow: How many nucleated cells were present was estimated from reference gene primer amplification. The protocol was immunoSEQ multiplex PCR, while the TCRdb copy is restricted to in-frame clones and leaves out a portion. V and J calls plus clone size are reproduced from that table; the DNA served to infer D and trimming. Of about 70,000 clones in the sample, roughly four fifths were seen once. V usage is TRBV30 and J usage is TRBJ2-6; D call uncertain. The sample comprised peripheral blood. The receptor was derived from a man younger than 40 with COVID-19, enrolled during active disease. CDR3 sequence (DNA): TGTGCCTGGAGGGCGGAGAGCTCTGGGGCCAACGTCCTGACTTTC. Translated: CAWRAESSGANVLTF.